Listed here are 30 T cell receptor beta chains from one sample, sequenced in a study of identical twins. TCRdb re-analysed the 5' RACE reads in MiXCR, keeping a single row per CDR3 protein. The sample shows 650,000 to 800,000 distinct CDR3 sequences, 8.5% to 9% of them seen only once. The sample was also linked to a second study, of yellow fever vaccine responses in identical twins.

The sequencing sample was made of PBMCs. These receptors were collected from a woman aged 18-29 years in good health.

V and J are TRBV7-9 and TRBJ2-5; 7 nucleotides align to TRBD1. Losses at the gene ends were 4 bases for V and 1 base for J; bases not matched to a gene: 3. This CDR3 is built from 14 residues. CDR1 and CDR2 from the germline V gene are SEHNR and FQNEAQ (reference sequence). The DNA for the CDR3 is TGTGCCAGCAGCTGGGACAGAGCCCAAGAGACCCAGTACTTC. Its protein product is CASSWDRAQETQYF.

The chain recombines TRBV24-1 with TRBJ2-5; a possible D gene is TRBD1 (6 bases). Germline CDR1 is KGHDR and CDR2 is SFDVKD. This CDR3 contains 14 residues. V was clipped by 4 bases and J by 2 bases, with 10 bases between them. The CDR3 bases are TGTGCCACCAGTGAGACAGGAGCTCAAGAGACCCAGTACTTC. It codes for CATSETGAQETQYF.

This clonotype was picked up a small number of times. The chain carries TRBV29-1 and TRBJ2-2; a weak D match, TRBD1 (6 bases). There are 14 residues in the CDR3. V was trimmed by 3 bases and J by 2 bases, leaving 10 bases between them. Germline V gene data show CDR1 as SQVTM and CDR2 as ANQGSEA. This CDR3 is CSVDQGQNTGELFF. The CDR3 nucleotides are TGCAGCGTTGATCAGGGGCAAAACACCGGGGAGCTGTTTTTT.

The chain has TRBV11-2 and TRBJ1-5, with D possibly matching TRBD1 (5 bases). The germline V gene encodes CDR1 SGHAT and CDR2 FQNNGV. The CDR3 runs to 18 residues. V gave up 4 bases and J gave up 0 bases, with 19 bases separating them. CDR3 in amino acids: CASSWGGSGRFSNQPQHF. The DNA of the CDR3 is TGTGCCAGCAGCTGGGGGGGATCGGGGCGGTTTAGCAATCAGCCCCAGCATTTT.

V usage is TRBV12-3 or TRBV12-4 and J usage is TRBJ2-3; 9 nucleotides agree with TRBD1. V lost 2 bases and J lost 1; bases outside the gene matches: 7. CDR3 size: 17 residues. CDR3: CASSLYGGTGRTDTQYF. CDR3 DNA: TGTGCCAGCAGTTTATACGGTGGGACAGGGCGCACAGATACGCAGTATTTT.

Only a few counts were recorded for this clonotype. The V and J genes are TRBV15 and TRBJ1-1, with 8 bases fitting TRBD1. V was clipped by 3 bases and J by 6 bases; unmatched bases: 3. The CDR3 sequence is 13 residues long. Germline V gene lookup returns CDR1 LNHNV and CDR2 YYDKDF (reference sequence). CDR3 in amino acids: CATSSDRGAEAFF. The CDR3 region has the DNA TGTGCCACCAGCAGTGACAGGGGCGCTGAAGCTTTCTTT.

A few counts support this clonotype. The chain uses TRBV5-6 and TRBJ2-2; a possible D gene is TRBD1 (5 bases). V gave up 2 bases and J gave up 0 bases, with 11 bases separating them. The CDR3 has 16 residues. CDR1 is SGHDT and CDR2 is YYEEEE in the germline V gene. In DNA, the CDR3 is TGTGCCAGCAGCTTAGGGTGGACACCGAACACCGGGGAGCTGTTTTTT. This gives the protein CASSLGWTPNTGELFF.

The chain couples TRBV11-2 to TRBJ2-3, with 9 bases aligning to TRBD2. With V trimmed by 0 bases and J by 2 bases, 9 bases remained unmatched. Germline V gene data show CDR1 as SGHAT and CDR2 as FQNNGV. The CDR3 length is 18 residues. In DNA form, the CDR3 reads TGTGCCAGCAGCTTAGATTGGCGGGAGGGCAAGAACACAGATACGCAGTATTTT. It yields the protein CASSLDWREGKNTDTQYF.

Ten or more counts support this clonotype. This chain connects TRBV12-3 or TRBV12-4 to TRBJ2-5, with D possibly TRBD2 on 6 matching bases. The V end lost 4 bases, the J end lost 5 bases, and 11 bases lay between the germline ends. This CDR3 contains 13 residues. The CDR3 region is CASSSQGRETQYF. The CDR3 DNA is TGTGCCAGCAGTTCTCAAGGGAGGGAGACCCAGTACTTC.

The J gene is TRBJ2-2, the V gene TRBV27, with TRBD2 identical over 9 bases. V was clipped by 5 bases and J by 6 bases; unmatched bases: 7. Looked up from germline, CDR1 is MNHEY and CDR2 is SMNVEV (reference sequence). This CDR3 region has 15 residues. The chain's CDR3 is CASSLSGSGAGELFF. CDR3 sequence (DNA): TGTGCCAGCAGTCTTAGCGGGAGCGGGGCCGGGGAGCTGTTTTTT.

This clonotype was detected only a few times. The V gene is TRBV5-1, the J gene TRBJ2-7, with a tentative D call TRBD1 (8 bases). Looked up from germline, CDR1 is SGHRS and CDR2 is YFSETQ. V was shortened by 4 bases and J by 2 bases, with 16 bases between the two germline ends. The CDR3 totals 15 residues. The CDR3 DNA is TGCGCCAGCAGCCAGGGGGCGGGGGACCCCTACGAGCAGTACTTC. It yields the protein CASSQGAGDPYEQYF.

The V and J genes are TRBV11-3 and TRBJ2-3, with D possibly being TRBD1 (5 bases). V lost 2 bases and J 2 bases, leaving 17 bases between the germline ends. This CDR3 contains 17 residues. Germline assignment: CDR1 SGHNT and CDR2 YENEEA. CDR3: CASSLRGTSPDTDTQYF. In nucleotides, the CDR3 is TGTGCCAGCAGCTTAAGGGGAACTTCTCCTGACACAGATACGCAGTATTTT.

The rearrangement uses TRBV5-1 and TRBJ2-7; TRBD1 agrees at 11 bases. The CDR3 is 15 residues long. From germline, CDR1 is SGHRS and CDR2 YFSETQ. J was trimmed by 3 bases and V by 7 bases; bases with no gene match: 9. Written as DNA, the CDR3 is TGCGCCAGCGCCCCGGACAGGGGGCGAAACTACGAGCAGTACTTC. Its protein product is CASAPDRGRNYEQYF. The whole variable domain, filled in from reference TRBV5-1 and TRBJ2-7, reads KAGVTQTPRYLIKTRGQQVTLSCSPISGHRSVSWYQQTPGQGLQFLFEYFSETQRNKGNFPGRFSGRQFSNSRSEMNVSTLELGDSALYLCASAPDRGRNYEQYFGPGTRLTVT.

This clonotype was seen a handful of times. The rearrangement uses TRBV29-1 and TRBJ2-5; 10 bases are shared with TRBD2. This CDR3 has 17 amino acids. After removal of 4 bases from V and 0 bases from J, the junction contained 11 bases not matched to a gene. The V gene's germline CDR1 is SQVTM and CDR2 ANQGSEA. The DNA for the CDR3 is TGCAGCGTTGCAATCTTCGGACTAGCGGAAAACCAAGAGACCCAGTACTTC. Translation: CSVAIFGLAENQETQYF.

This clonotype was picked up a small number of times. This chain connects TRBV4-2 to TRBJ2-1; no clear D gene. V was clipped by 1 base and J by 9 bases, with 7 bases between them. The CDR3 contains 12 residues. Germline V gene data show CDR1 as LGHNA and CDR2 as YNFKEQ. The chain's CDR3 is CASSQVISEQFF. For the CDR3, the DNA is TGTGCCAGCAGCCAAGTTATCAGTGAGCAGTTCTTC.

The chain uses TRBV12-3 or TRBV12-4 and TRBJ2-5; 11 bases are a match to TRBD2. V was clipped by 3 bases and J by 4 bases; unmatched bases: 7. The CDR3 runs to 16 residues. The CDR3 loop is CASSLQVAGGAETQYF. The CDR3 region has the DNA TGTGCCAGCAGTTTGCAGGTAGCGGGGGGGGCAGAGACCCAGTACTTC.

In DNA, the CDR3 is TGTGCCAGCAGCTTAGAGGCGGCACTATCCCACGAGCAGTACTTC. It codes for CASSLEAALSHEQYF. This chain links TRBV7-6 with TRBJ2-7; D not resolved. V dropped 1 base and J dropped 5 bases, with 15 bases sitting between them. The CDR3 totals 15 residues. Germline CDR1 SGHVS, CDR2 FNYEAQ.

This clonotype has a handful of counts. The chain links TRBV5-1 to TRBJ1-1; no clear D. The CDR3 sequence is 13 residues long. The V gene's germline CDR1 is SGHRS and CDR2 YFSETQ. V dropped 4 bases and J dropped 11 bases, with 18 bases sitting between them. The CDR3 DNA is TGCGCCAGCAGCCTAAACCCGGGCCTTGCTGCTTTCTTT. Its protein is CASSLNPGLAAFF.

This clonotype was seen many times. The CDR3 DNA sequence: TGTGCCAGCAGCTTAGTTTGGGGGGGCGGGAGGTACAATGAGCAGTTCTTC. It codes for CASSLVWGGGRYNEQFF. This chain uses TRBV11-2 with TRBJ2-1, with TRBD2 matching over 8 bases. J was trimmed by 4 bases and V by 1 base; bases with no gene match: 9. The CDR3 spans 17 residues. Germline CDR1 is SGHAT and CDR2 is FQNNGV.

At least ten counts were recorded for this clonotype. The V and J genes are TRBV7-3 and TRBJ2-7; the match to TRBD2 covers 8 bases. V gave up 0 bases and J gave up 4 bases; unmatched junction bases: 5. The germline V gene encodes CDR1 SGHTA and CDR2 FQGTGA. This CDR3 has 15 residues. The CDR3 reads CASSLTGLESYEQYF. The CDR3 region has the DNA TGTGCCAGCAGCTTAACGGGACTAGAATCGTACGAGCAGTACTTC. Full variable domain (missing parts from reference TRBV7-3 and TRBJ2-7): GAGVSQTPSNKVTEKGKYVELRCDPISGHTALYWYRQSLGQGPEFLIYFQGTGAADDSGLPNDRFFAVRPEGSVSTLKIQRTERGDSAVYLCASSLTGLESYEQYFGPGTRLTVT.

V is TRBV7-9 and J is TRBJ2-3; D unresolved. The CDR3 consists of 15 residues. V shed 2 bases and J shed 6 bases, with 15 bases lying between them. Per the germline V gene, CDR1 is SEHNR and CDR2 is FQNEAQ (reference sequence). In DNA form, the CDR3 reads TGTGCCAGCAGCTTAACCCAGGATTTCCAGGATACGCAGTATTTT. It is translated as CASSLTQDFQDTQYF.

The sample holds a few counts of this clonotype. The chain carries TRBV29-1 and TRBJ2-1; 8 bases are a match to TRBD2. Per the germline V gene, CDR1 is SQVTM and CDR2 is ANQGSEA. With 5 bases clipped from V and 0 bases from J, the junction kept 9 bases outside the gene matches. This CDR3 is built from 16 residues. The CDR3 DNA is TGCAGCGTTCCTAGAGCGGGGGTAAGCTCCTACAATGAGCAGTTCTTC. Encoded protein: CSVPRAGVSSYNEQFF.

This clonotype showed up many times. The gene calls are TRBV4-3 and TRBJ1-2, with D uncertain. The CDR3 totals 15 residues. Germline V gives CDR1 LGHNA, CDR2 YSLEER. V was clipped by 2 bases and J by 3 bases, with 13 bases between them. This CDR3 is CASSQFRTGDYGYTF. In DNA form, the CDR3 reads TGCGCCAGCAGCCAATTCAGAACCGGGGACTATGGCTACACCTTC.

This clonotype has more than one count but fewer than ten. The V call is TRBV5-1, the J call TRBJ2-2; 15 nucleotides line up with TRBD2. Germline V lookup: CDR1 SGHRS, CDR2 YFSETQ. V trimming: 3 bases; J trimming: 5 bases; junction bases outside the gene matches: 5. The CDR3 sequence is 17 residues long. CDR3 in amino acids: CASSSGLAGGRTGELFF. CDR3 DNA sequence: TGCGCCAGCAGCTCTGGACTAGCGGGAGGGCGGACCGGGGAGCTGTTTTTT.

This clonotype showed up many times. The CDR3 sequence: CASSRGHGLYNEQFF. The CDR3, as DNA: TGTGCCAGCAGCCGGGGGCACGGCCTATACAATGAGCAGTTCTTC. The chain combines TRBV25-1 with TRBJ2-1; D might be TRBD1 or TRBD2, each matching 6 bases. Deletions cut 6 bases from V and 4 bases from J, with 16 bases between. This CDR3 contains 15 residues. Germline CDR1 reads MGHDK; CDR2 reads SYGVNS.

The chain employs TRBV2 and TRBJ2-1; D may be TRBD2 (5 bases). From germline, CDR1 is SNHLY and CDR2 FYNNEI. The CDR3 is made up of 11 amino acids. With 6 bases removed from V and 13 bases from J, the gap between germline ends came to 13 bases. The CDR3 sequence: CASSISGDQFF. In DNA form, the CDR3 reads TGTGCCAGCAGCATCTCCGGGGATCAGTTCTTC.

This clonotype showed up just a few times. V is TRBV6-2 or TRBV6-3 and J is TRBJ2-5, with TRBD2 identical over 7 bases. The CDR3 has 16 amino acids. Losses at the gene ends were 2 bases for V and 4 bases for J; bases not matched to a gene: 10. Germline CDR1 is MNHEY and CDR2 is SVGEGT. CDR3 amino acids: CASSYPFAGVSETQYF. The CDR3 region has the DNA TGTGCCAGCAGTTACCCGTTCGCGGGAGTGTCAGAGACCCAGTACTTC.

This clonotype has a handful of counts. The genes are TRBV4-3 and TRBJ1-2; no definite D call. The CDR3 contains 15 residues. V shed 0 bases and J shed 2 bases, with 10 bases lying between them. Germline V gene lookup returns CDR1 LGHNA and CDR2 YSLEER. CDR3 DNA sequence: TGCGCCAGCAGCCAAGATTCGGACGGCAACTATGGCTACACCTTC. Protein sequence: CASSQDSDGNYGYTF.

This clonotype has ten or more counts. The chain has TRBV12-3 or TRBV12-4 and TRBJ2-3, with TRBD2 as a possible D gene (5 bases). Trimming cost V 6 bases and J 4 bases, with 17 bases left between them. This CDR3 has 15 residues. Written as DNA, the CDR3 is TGTGCCAGCAGACGGGATTTGGGCGGATCAGATACGCAGTATTTT. Protein product: CASRRDLGGSDTQYF.

This clonotype was seen at least ten times. This rearrangement joins TRBV12-3 or TRBV12-4 to TRBJ1-6, with D possibly being TRBD1 (5 bases). The CDR3 is made up of 15 amino acids. Trimming cost V 3 bases and J 5 bases, with 11 bases left between them. As DNA, the CDR3 is TGTGCCAGCAGTTTTTGGGGGGTCCATAATTCACCCCTCCACTTT. As protein: CASSFWGVHNSPLHF.